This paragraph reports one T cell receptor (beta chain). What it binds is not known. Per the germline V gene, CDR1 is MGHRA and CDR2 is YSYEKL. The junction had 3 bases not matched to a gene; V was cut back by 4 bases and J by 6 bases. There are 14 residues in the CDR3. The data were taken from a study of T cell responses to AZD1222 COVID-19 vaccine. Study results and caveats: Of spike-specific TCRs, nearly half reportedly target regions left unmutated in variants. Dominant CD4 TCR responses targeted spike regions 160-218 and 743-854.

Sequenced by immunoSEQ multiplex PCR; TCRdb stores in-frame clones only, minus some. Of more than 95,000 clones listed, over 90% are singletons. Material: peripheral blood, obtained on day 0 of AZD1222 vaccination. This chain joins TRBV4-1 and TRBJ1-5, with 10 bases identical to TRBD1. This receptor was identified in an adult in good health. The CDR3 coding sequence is TGCGCCAGCAGCCGGGGGACAGGGGTTCAGCCCCAGCATTTT. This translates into CASSRGTGVQPQHF.